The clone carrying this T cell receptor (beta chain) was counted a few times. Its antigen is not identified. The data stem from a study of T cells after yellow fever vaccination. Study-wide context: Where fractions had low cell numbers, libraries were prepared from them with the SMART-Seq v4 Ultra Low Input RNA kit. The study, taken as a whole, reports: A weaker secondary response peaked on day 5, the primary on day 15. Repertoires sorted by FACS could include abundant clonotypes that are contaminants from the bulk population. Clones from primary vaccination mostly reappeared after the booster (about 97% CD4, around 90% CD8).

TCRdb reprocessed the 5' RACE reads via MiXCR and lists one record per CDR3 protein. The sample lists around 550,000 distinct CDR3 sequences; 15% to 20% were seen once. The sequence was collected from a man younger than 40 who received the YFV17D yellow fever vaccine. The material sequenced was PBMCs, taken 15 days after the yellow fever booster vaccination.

CDR3 sequence reads: CASRGLYTGELFF. DNA for the CDR3: TGTGCCAGCAGAGGACTCTACACCGGGGAGCTGTTTTTT. The chain has TRBV2 and TRBJ2-2; TRBD2 is a possible D gene (5 bases). The CDR3 extends over 13 amino acids. Germline V lookup: CDR1 SNHLY, CDR2 FYNNEI. Trimming took 6 bases from V and 3 from J, leaving 8 bases between them.